The T cell receptor beta chain under discussion was sequenced for a study of T-cell memory formation after mild COVID-19 (TCRdb year 2021). For the study in its entirety: TCR sequence clusters from the two donors were found to be largely donor specific. T-cell clones expanding and contracting after mild COVID-19 in a couple of donors were tracked by longitudinal TCRalpha and TCRbeta repertoire sequencing. Two young, previously healthy adult volunteers, one female and one male, were included in the cohort.

Ficoll-Paque density gradient centrifugation was used to isolate PBMCs. From the cysteine up to the phenylalanine, the CDR3 has a length of 12 residues. Only the CDR3 DNA stays, 36 bases, in frame from base 1. Via the germline V gene, CDR1 is MDHEN and CDR2 SYDVKM. V was cut back by 2 bases and J by 5 bases, leaving a gap of 6 bases between them. A word on this clonotype: Its antigen is currently not known. The input lacks base qualities; no much larger clone sits a single base away.

The reads were generated on an Illumina NovaSeq 6000. cDNA libraries for TCRalpha and TCRbeta were prepared by 5'RACE using constant-segment primers, with sample barcodes and unique molecular identifiers added. RNA was extracted from every sample with Trizol reagent. Library amplification was performed in two PCR steps, and a second sample barcode and Illumina TruSeq adapters were introduced in the second step. Sequencing of the libraries was done on an Illumina NovaSeq, producing 2 x 150 bp paired-end reads. Per the authors' processing: Reads were demultiplexed and collapsed into UMI-guided consensus sequences with migec v1.2.7. Using mixcr v2.1.11, the UMI consensuses were aligned to TRA and TRB V and J templates and assembled into clonotypes. Expanded or contracted clonotypes were those called significant by both edgeR and NoisET, with noise models trained on biological replicates. edgeR calls used a false discovery rate-adjusted p below 0.01 and a log2 fold-change threshold of 1. As an exploratory analysis of dynamics, PCA with hierarchical clustering was applied to max-normalized trajectories of the 1000 most abundant clonotypes. The CD4 or CD8 phenotype of responding clones was assigned using the separately sequenced CD4+ and CD8+ repertoires. The public reads were reprocessed in TCRdb via fastp at Q25 and MiXCR, keeping in-frame beta chains. Records with the same CDR3 protein are collapsed into one entry carrying the most frequent genes and DNA. TCRdb assigned the V and J calls; the authors' analysis was not used. In all, the sample holds approximately 290,000 distinct CDR3 sequences, and roughly a fifth of those were seen once. The ten most abundant clones make up around 20% of the sample.

Results the study describes overall, beyond this receptor: Only a couple of mild cases were covered in the study, and larger cohorts including severe cases with pre-infection samples were considered necessary. Clones contracting from day 15 to 85 had balanced CD4/CD8 phenotypes, while a second wave expanding from day 15 to 37 was biased towards CD4+. Contracting CD4+ clones appeared mostly in the CM and EM memory subsets, whereas CD8+ clones were enriched in EMRA. Whether the second-wave clones peaking on day 37 were SARS-CoV-2 specific was not confirmed. Some responding clones were detected in pre-infection memory, which suggested that pre-existing cross-reactive memory T cells had joined the SARS-CoV-2 response.

Input material: PBMCs or a T cell subset sorted from them (not recorded which). The chain couples TRBV28 to TRBJ1-2, with the identity of the D gene unclear. The sequence came from a man younger than 35 who had mild COVID-19 (a few samples of this study predate the infection). The sample titles of this study are shuffled in the database, so cell type and time point are left out; the donor was told from shared clones. DNA sequence: TGTGCCAGCAGTTTAGAAGATTATGGCTACACCTTC. Its protein reads: CASSLEDYGYTF.